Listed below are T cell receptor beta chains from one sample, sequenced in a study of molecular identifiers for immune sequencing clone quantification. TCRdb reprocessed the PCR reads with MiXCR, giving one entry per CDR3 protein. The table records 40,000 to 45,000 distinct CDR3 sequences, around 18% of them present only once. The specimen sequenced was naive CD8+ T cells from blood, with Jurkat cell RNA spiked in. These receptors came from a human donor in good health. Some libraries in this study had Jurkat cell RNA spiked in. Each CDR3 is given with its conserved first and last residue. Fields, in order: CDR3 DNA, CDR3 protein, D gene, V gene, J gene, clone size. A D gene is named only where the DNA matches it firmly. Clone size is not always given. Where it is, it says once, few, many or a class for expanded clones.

CDR3nt: TGTGCCAGCAGAGGGAATTGGGGGGCGGATCAGCCCCAGCATTTT; CDR3aa: CASRGNWGADQPQHF; d_gene: NA; v_gene: TRBV6-1; j_gene: TRBJ1-5; abundance: many
CDR3nt: TGTGCCAGCAGCTTTAGACCAGGGACAGATACGCAGTATTTT; CDR3aa: CASSFRPGTDTQYF; d_gene: NA; v_gene: TRBV28; j_gene: TRBJ2-3; abundance: few
CDR3nt: TGTGCCAGCAGCTTAGAGGGGGGAGCCTACAATGAGCAGTTCTTC; CDR3aa: CASSLEGGAYNEQFF; d_gene: NA; v_gene: TRBV7-6; j_gene: TRBJ2-1; abundance: NA
CDR3nt: TGTGCCAGCACCTCCGGGATTGCAGTTTCCTATGGCTACACCTTC; CDR3aa: CASTSGIAVSYGYTF; d_gene: NA; v_gene: TRBV2; j_gene: TRBJ1-2; abundance: few
CDR3nt: TGTGCCAGCAGCCTCGCGACAGGGGGTCTGACAGATACGCAGTATTTT; CDR3aa: CASSLATGGLTDTQYF; d_gene: TRBD1; v_gene: TRBV12-3/TRBV12-4; j_gene: TRBJ2-3; abundance: few
CDR3nt: TGTGCCAGCAGCTTGTCACTAGCGGGAGAGAATGAGCAGTTCTTC; CDR3aa: CASSLSLAGENEQFF; d_gene: TRBD2; v_gene: TRBV5-6; j_gene: TRBJ2-1; abundance: few
CDR3nt: TGTGCCAGCAGTTTGGGGGGCGAGCTCACCGGGGAGCTGTTTTTT; CDR3aa: CASSLGGELTGELFF; d_gene: NA; v_gene: TRBV28; j_gene: TRBJ2-2; abundance: NA
CDR3nt: TGCGCCAGCAGCCAAGAGGGGACCCAGGGAAGCCAAGAGACCCAGTACTTC; CDR3aa: CASSQEGTQGSQETQYF; d_gene: NA; v_gene: TRBV4-3; j_gene: TRBJ2-5; abundance: many
CDR3nt: TGTGCCAGCAGCTTAAGTATCGCGGTTGAGCAGTACTTC; CDR3aa: CASSLSIAVEQYF; d_gene: NA; v_gene: TRBV7-2; j_gene: TRBJ2-7; abundance: many
CDR3nt: TGTGCCAGCAGTTACCTCGCTGAGGAGGGGAACACCGGGGAGCTGTTTTTT; CDR3aa: CASSYLAEEGNTGELFF; d_gene: NA; v_gene: TRBV6-5; j_gene: TRBJ2-2; abundance: many
CDR3nt: TGTGCCAGCAGTTTACATCCGACAGGGCAAGGGACCCAGTACTTC; CDR3aa: CASSLHPTGQGTQYF; d_gene: TRBD1; v_gene: TRBV28; j_gene: TRBJ2-5; abundance: many
CDR3nt: TGCGCCAGCAGCTTGTGGGGTACTAATGAAAAACTGTTTTTT; CDR3aa: CASSLWGTNEKLFF; d_gene: NA; v_gene: TRBV5-1; j_gene: TRBJ1-4; abundance: many
CDR3nt: TGCAGCGTCGAGGACAGGCCGAATGAAAAACTGTTTTTT; CDR3aa: CSVEDRPNEKLFF; d_gene: TRBD1; v_gene: TRBV29-1; j_gene: TRBJ1-4; abundance: many
CDR3nt: TGTGCCAGCAGCGCACCCGGGACAGGAGCCAACGAGCAGTACTTC; CDR3aa: CASSAPGTGANEQYF; d_gene: TRBD1; v_gene: TRBV7-9; j_gene: TRBJ2-7; abundance: many
CDR3nt: TGCGCCAGCAGCAGGGATAAAGCGGATACGCAGTATTTT; CDR3aa: CASSRDKADTQYF; d_gene: NA; v_gene: TRBV10-1; j_gene: TRBJ2-3; abundance: many
CDR3nt: TGTGCCAGTAGTATGACAGGATACAATGAGCAGTTCTTC; CDR3aa: CASSMTGYNEQFF; d_gene: NA; v_gene: TRBV19; j_gene: TRBJ2-1; abundance: NA
CDR3nt: TGTGCCAGCAACCCACCCTATGGCTACACCTTC; CDR3aa: CASNPPYGYTF; d_gene: NA; v_gene: TRBV7-9; j_gene: TRBJ1-2; abundance: once
CDR3nt: TGTGCCAGCAGCTTCGGGATCTCCTACGAGCAGTACTTC; CDR3aa: CASSFGISYEQYF; d_gene: NA; v_gene: TRBV7-2; j_gene: TRBJ2-7; abundance: few
CDR3nt: TGTGCCAGCAGCCCCTCGGGGGCCCGAGATACGCAGTATTTT; CDR3aa: CASSPSGARDTQYF; d_gene: NA; v_gene: TRBV9; j_gene: TRBJ2-3; abundance: many
CDR3nt: TGTGCCAGCAGAGGACAGGGCTCTGGAAACACCATATATTTT; CDR3aa: CASRGQGSGNTIYF; d_gene: TRBD1; v_gene: TRBV2; j_gene: TRBJ1-3; abundance: many
CDR3nt: TGTGCCAGCAGGATTGGGGGGGGGTACAATGAGCAGTTCTTC; CDR3aa: CASRIGGGYNEQFF; d_gene: TRBD2; v_gene: TRBV27; j_gene: TRBJ2-1; abundance: many
CDR3nt: TGCGCCAGCAGCCAATCCCAGGGATGGGATGAGCAGTTCTTC; CDR3aa: CASSQSQGWDEQFF; d_gene: NA; v_gene: TRBV4-1; j_gene: TRBJ2-1; abundance: many
CDR3nt: TGTGCCAGCAGCTTAGGGTACACCCACTACGAGCAGTACTTC; CDR3aa: CASSLGYTHYEQYF; d_gene: NA; v_gene: TRBV7-9; j_gene: TRBJ2-7; abundance: NA
CDR3nt: TGTGCCAGCAGTTTAGTATTGACGGAGCGGGAGGCGCAGTATTTT; CDR3aa: CASSLVLTEREAQYF; d_gene: TRBD2; v_gene: TRBV28; j_gene: TRBJ2-3; abundance: few
CDR3nt: TGTGCCAGCAGTTTATCGACAAGCCTCCCCGAGCAGTACTTC; CDR3aa: CASSLSTSLPEQYF; d_gene: NA; v_gene: TRBV27; j_gene: TRBJ2-7; abundance: few
CDR3nt: TGCAGCGTCCGAGGTTGGGGCGGGCCATTCAGAAGCTCCTACGAGCAGTACTTC; CDR3aa: CSVRGWGGPFRSSYEQYF; d_gene: NA; v_gene: TRBV29-1; j_gene: TRBJ2-7; abundance: many
CDR3nt: TGTGCCAGCAGCCCCTCTCCGGGGGGGGGCACTGAAGCTTTCTTT; CDR3aa: CASSPSPGGGTEAFF; d_gene: NA; v_gene: TRBV9; j_gene: TRBJ1-1; abundance: many
CDR3nt: TGTGCCAGCAGTTTCTTGGGGCCACAGCCCCAGCATTTT; CDR3aa: CASSFLGPQPQHF; d_gene: NA; v_gene: TRBV6-2/TRBV6-3; j_gene: TRBJ1-5; abundance: NA
CDR3nt: TGTGCCAGCAGTTTAGATATCAGCGGGGAGCTGTTTTTT; CDR3aa: CASSLDISGELFF; d_gene: NA; v_gene: TRBV28; j_gene: TRBJ2-2; abundance: many